The 2 T cell receptor beta chains reported below all come from one sample, sequenced in a study of a mutant IDH1 vaccine in newly diagnosed glioma (dated by TCRdb to about 2021). The method behind the library was the immunoSEQ multiplex PCR assay. Imported from immuneACCESS, the table was reduced by TCRdb to in-frame sequences with V and J called. These copies leave out some clones; in studies compared against another copy, an unresolved V gene accounts for under half, and the cause of the remainder is not known. In this sample the table shows about 92,000 clones, roughly 85% of which occur a single time. Under 8% of the sample belongs to the ten largest clones. The time point label for this specimen denotes: baseline, week 1 (first vaccination visit). The treatment or condition tag for this specimen amounts to: pre-vaccination baseline after standard-of-care therapy. Sequences were derived from PBMCs, sampled from a glioma patient treated with radiotherapy, temozolomide or both. These receptors came from a woman aged 45-65 years with glioma.

The table lists this clone with a few counts. The gene calls are TRBV7-9 and TRBJ1-1, with 8 bases aligning to TRBD1. CDR3 length: 14 amino acids. The germline V gene encodes CDR1 SEHNR and CDR2 FQNEAQ (reference sequence). V shed 10 bases, J shed 7 bases, and the junction held 14 bases outside the gene matches. The CDR3 sequence is CATGTGPQRGEAFF. The CDR3, as DNA: TGTGCCACGGGGACAGGTCCTCAAAGAGGTGAAGCTTTCTTT.

Only one count was recorded for this clone. This chain uses TRBV5-1 with TRBJ1-5; the D is unclear. Per the germline V gene, CDR1 is SGHRS and CDR2 is YFSETQ. V was shortened by 5 bases and J by 6 bases, with 3 bases between the two germline ends. This CDR3 has 10 residues. The CDR3 region has the DNA TGCGCCAGCAGGGGTCAGCCCCAGCATTTT. Encoded protein: CASRGQPQHF.